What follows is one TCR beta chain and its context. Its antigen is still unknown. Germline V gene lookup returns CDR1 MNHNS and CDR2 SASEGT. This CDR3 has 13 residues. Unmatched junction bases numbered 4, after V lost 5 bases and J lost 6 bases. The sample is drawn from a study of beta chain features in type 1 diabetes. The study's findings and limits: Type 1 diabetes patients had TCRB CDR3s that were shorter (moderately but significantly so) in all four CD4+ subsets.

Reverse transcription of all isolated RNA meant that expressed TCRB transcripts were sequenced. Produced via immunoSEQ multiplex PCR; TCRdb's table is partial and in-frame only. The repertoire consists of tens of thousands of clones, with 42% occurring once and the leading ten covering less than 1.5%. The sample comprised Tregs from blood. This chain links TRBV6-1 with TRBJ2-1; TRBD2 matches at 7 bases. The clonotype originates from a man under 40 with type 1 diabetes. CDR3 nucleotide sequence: TGTGCCAGCAGTTGGGGGGGAGTCAATGAGCAGTTCTTC. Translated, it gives CASSWGGVNEQFF.